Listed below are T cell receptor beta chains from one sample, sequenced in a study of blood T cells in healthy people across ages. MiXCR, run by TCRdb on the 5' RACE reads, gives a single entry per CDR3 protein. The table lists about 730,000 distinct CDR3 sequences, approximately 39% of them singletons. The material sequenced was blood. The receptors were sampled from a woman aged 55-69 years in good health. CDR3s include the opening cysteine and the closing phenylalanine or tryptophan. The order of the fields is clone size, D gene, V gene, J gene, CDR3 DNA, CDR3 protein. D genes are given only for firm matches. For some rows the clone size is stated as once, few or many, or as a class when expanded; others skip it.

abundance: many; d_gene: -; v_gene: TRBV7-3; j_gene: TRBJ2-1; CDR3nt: TGTGCCAGCAGCTTAAGGGGGACTGGGACCTACAATGAGCAGTTCTTC; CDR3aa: CASSLRGTGTYNEQFF
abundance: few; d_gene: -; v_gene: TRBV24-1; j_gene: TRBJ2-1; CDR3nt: TGTGCCACCAGTGAGACCGGGACCCCCGTTATGGATGAGCAGTTCTTC; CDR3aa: CATSETGTPVMDEQFF
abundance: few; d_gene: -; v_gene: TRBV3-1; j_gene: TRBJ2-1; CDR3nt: TGTGCCAGCAGCCAAAGAGTTCCGGGACCCCTGGTGCCTCTCTACAATGAGCAGTTCTTC; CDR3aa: CASSQRVPGPLVPLYNEQFF
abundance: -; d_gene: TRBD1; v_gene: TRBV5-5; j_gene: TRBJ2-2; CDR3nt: TGTGCCAGCAGCTGGACAGGGTCGAACACCGGGGAGCTGTTTTTT; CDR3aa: CASSWTGSNTGELFF
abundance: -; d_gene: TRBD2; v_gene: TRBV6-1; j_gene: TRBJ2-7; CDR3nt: TGTGCCAGCTGGTCTAGCGGGGTAGTACCCTACGAGCAGTACTTC; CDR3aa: CASWSSGVVPYEQYF
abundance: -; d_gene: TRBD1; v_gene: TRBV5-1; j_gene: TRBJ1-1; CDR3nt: TGCGCCAGCAGCTTGAAACAGGGGATGAACACTGAAGCTTTCTTT; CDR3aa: CASSLKQGMNTEAFF
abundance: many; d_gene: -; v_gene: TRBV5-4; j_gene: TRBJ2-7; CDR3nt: TGTGCCAGCAGCTTGGACGCTGCCTACGAGCAGTACTTC; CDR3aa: CASSLDAAYEQYF
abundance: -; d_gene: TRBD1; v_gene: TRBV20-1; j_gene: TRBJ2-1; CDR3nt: TGCAGTGTTGGGGGACAGGGGGGGCTAGAGACCCAGTTCTTC; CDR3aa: CSVGGQGGLETQFF
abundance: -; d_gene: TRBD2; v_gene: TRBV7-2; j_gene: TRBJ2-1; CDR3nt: TGTGCCAGCAGCTTAAGGGTTACTAGCGGGGGATATAATGAGCAGTTCTTC; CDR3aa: CASSLRVTSGGYNEQFF
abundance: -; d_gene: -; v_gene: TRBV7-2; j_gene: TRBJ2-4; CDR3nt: TGTGCCAGCAGCCGGACCCGGGGAAGGGGGGTTCTAAACATTCAGTACTTC; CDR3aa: CASSRTRGRGVLNIQYF
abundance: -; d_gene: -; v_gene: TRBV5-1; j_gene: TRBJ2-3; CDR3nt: TGCGCCAGCAGCTTTGGCGGGACAGCTAGCACAGATACGCAGTATTTT; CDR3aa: CASSFGGTASTDTQYF
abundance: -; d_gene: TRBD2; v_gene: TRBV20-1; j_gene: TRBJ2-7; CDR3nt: TGCAGTGCTGGAGTGAGGCGGGGGGGTTACAATGAGCAGTACTTC; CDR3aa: CSAGVRRGGYNEQYF
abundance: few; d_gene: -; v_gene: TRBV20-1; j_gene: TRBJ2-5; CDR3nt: TGCAGTGCTCCGGTTCAAGAGACCCAGTACTTC; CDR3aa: CSAPVQETQYF